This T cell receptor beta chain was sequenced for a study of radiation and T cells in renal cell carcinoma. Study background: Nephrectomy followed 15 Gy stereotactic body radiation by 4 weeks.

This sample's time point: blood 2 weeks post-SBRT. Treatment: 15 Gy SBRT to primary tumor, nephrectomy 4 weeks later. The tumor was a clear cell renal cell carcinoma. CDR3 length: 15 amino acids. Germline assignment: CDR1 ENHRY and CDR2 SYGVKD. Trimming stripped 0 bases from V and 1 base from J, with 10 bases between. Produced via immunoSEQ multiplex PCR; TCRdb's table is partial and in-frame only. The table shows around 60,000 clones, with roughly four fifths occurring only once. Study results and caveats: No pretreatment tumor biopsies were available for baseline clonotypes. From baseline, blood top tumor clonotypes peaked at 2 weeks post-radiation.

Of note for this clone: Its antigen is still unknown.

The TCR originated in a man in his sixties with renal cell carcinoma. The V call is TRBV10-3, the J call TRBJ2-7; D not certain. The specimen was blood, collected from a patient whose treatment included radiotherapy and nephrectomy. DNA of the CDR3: TGTGCCATCAGTGAGTCATCCAGACGGTCCTACGAGCAGTACTTC. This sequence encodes CAISESSRRSYEQYF.